Shown below are 20 T cell receptor beta chains from a single sample sequenced in a study of spatial heterogeneity in lung cancer. No antigens are known for them. General observations from the study: Expanded alpha and beta TCR counts within tumors tracked tumor mutation counts.

The time point was: sample taken at primary tumor resection. One entry per CDR3 protein results from TCRdb running MiXCR on the 5' RACE reads. The table lists under 20,000 distinct CDR3 sequences, roughly 5.8% of them singletons. Sample: lung tumor tissue, taken at surgery. The origin of the receptors is a female donor with early-stage non-small cell lung cancer.

The rearrangement uses TRBV20-1 and TRBJ1-2; no clear D gene. The CDR3 is 14 amino acids. With 0 bases removed from V and 2 bases from J, the gap between germline ends came to 10 bases. Per the germline V gene, CDR1 is DFQATT and CDR2 is SNEGSKA (reference sequence). The CDR3 region is CSAREKQINYGYTF. In nucleotides, the CDR3 is TGCAGTGCTAGAGAAAAACAGATCAACTATGGCTACACCTTC.

In its sample, this clonotype ranks as medium-sized. The chain carries TRBV20-1 and TRBJ1-1, with D possibly being TRBD1 (6 bases). The length of the CDR3 is 14 residues. Germline CDR1 reads DFQATT; CDR2 reads SNEGSKA (reference sequence). Deletions cut 6 bases from V and 1 base from J, with 15 bases between. DNA of the CDR3: TGCAGTGCCCTACCTCAGGGGTGGAACACTGAAGCTTTCTTT. Encoded protein: CSALPQGWNTEAFF.

The chain is built from TRBV6-1 and TRBJ1-1; unclear D gene. This CDR3 is 14 amino acids long. Per the germline V gene, CDR1 is MNHNS and CDR2 is SASEGT. Trimming stripped 7 bases from V and 5 bases from J, with 17 bases between. As DNA, the CDR3 is TGTGCCAGCATCCAAACAGCTGAAGGGACTGAAGCTTTCTTT. Translated: CASIQTAEGTEAFF.

This clonotype was seen more than once but under ten times. The J gene is TRBJ2-1, the V gene TRBV7-9, with TRBD2 matching 12 bases. The germline gives CDR1 SEHNR, CDR2 FQNEAQ (reference sequence). Trimming at V came to 5 bases and at J to 5 bases, leaving 4 bases not matched to a gene. The CDR3 is made up of 15 amino acids. The CDR3 reads CASSHRTSGDNEQFF. The CDR3 DNA reads as TGTGCCAGCAGCCATAGGACTAGCGGGGACAATGAGCAGTTCTTC.

This clonotype was picked up many times. The rearrangement links TRBV15 to TRBJ2-4; D call uncertain. Deletions cut 1 base from V and 1 base from J, with 20 bases between. The CDR3 consists of 19 residues. Germline CDR1 and CDR2: LNHNV and YYDKDF (reference sequence). The CDR3: CATSRVMTLTLGAKNIQYF. CDR3 DNA: TGTGCCACCAGCAGAGTAATGACCCTGACCCTAGGGGCCAAAAACATTCAGTACTTC.

This clonotype occurred many times. V is TRBV7-2 and J is TRBJ2-5, with 8 positions matching TRBD1. V shed 3 bases, J shed 3 bases, and the junction held 6 bases outside the gene matches. There are 15 residues in the CDR3. CDR1 is SGHTA, CDR2 FQGNSA, per germline. Here the CDR3 DNA reads TGTGCCAGCAGCTTTCAGGGGGCTTGGGAAGAGACCCAGTACTTC. Its translation is CASSFQGAWEETQYF.

This clonotype was detected a few times. The chain combines TRBV7-6 with TRBJ1-6; 9 bases line up with TRBD1. The V segment lost 3 bases and the J segment 7 bases; nucleotides outside the gene matches: 4. Germline lookup yields CDR1 SGHVS and CDR2 FNYEAQ. The CDR3 sequence is 15 residues long. CDR3 loop: CASSLGDRANSPLHF. CDR3 nucleotides: TGTGCCAGCAGCTTGGGGGACAGGGCAAATTCACCCCTCCACTTT.

In its sample, this clonotype is medium-sized. V gene TRBV6-6 combines with J gene TRBJ1-1, with 8 bases aligning to TRBD1. This CDR3 spans 15 amino acids. Germline CDR1 reads MNHNY; CDR2 reads SVGAGI (reference sequence). V trimming: 4 bases; J trimming: 4 bases; junction bases outside the gene matches: 8. CDR3 nucleotides: TGTGCCAGCAGTTCTTTGGACAGGGTTGGCACTGAAGCTTTCTTT. This translates into CASSSLDRVGTEAFF.

This clonotype came up many times. The CDR3 bases are TGTGCCACGGCTCGGGGGGCCGAGGAGACCCAGTACTTC. It specifies CATARGAEETQYF. This chain joins TRBV19 and TRBJ2-5, with a possible D match to TRBD2 (7 bases). The CDR3 consists of 13 residues. In germline, CDR1 is LNHDA, CDR2 SQIVND (reference sequence). V was shortened by 10 bases and J by 5 bases, with 17 bases between the two germline ends.

Judged by abundance, this clonotype is medium-sized. The CDR3 DNA is TGTGCCAGCAGCGGACAGGGGGGAAATCAGCCCCAGCATTTT. Encoded protein: CASSGQGGNQPQHF. The chain carries TRBV2 and TRBJ1-5, with TRBD1 matching 10 bases. The CDR3 consists of 14 residues. Germline V gene sequence: CDR1 SNHLY, CDR2 FYNNEI. Losses at the gene ends were 6 bases for V and 4 bases for J; bases not matched to a gene: 3.

The sample holds many counts of this clonotype. The chain is built from TRBV5-5 and TRBJ2-1; D tentatively reads TRBD1 or TRBD2 (6 bases each). The length of the CDR3 is 16 residues. The germline CDR1 and CDR2 sequences are SGHKS and YYEKEE (reference sequence). The V gene lost 0 bases and the J gene lost 4 bases, with 14 bases spanning the gap. The CDR3 DNA follows: TGTGCCAGCAGCTTGGGCCGGGGGCAGCGATACAATGAGCAGTTCTTC. Its protein is CASSLGRGQRYNEQFF.

This clonotype was seen repeatedly, ten times or more. The chain recombines TRBV4-2 with TRBJ2-2, with D tentatively TRBD2 (5 bases). This CDR3 has 14 residues. Germline lookup yields CDR1 LGHNA and CDR2 YNFKEQ. With 6 bases removed from V and 5 bases from J, the gap between germline ends came to 13 bases. In DNA form, the CDR3 reads TGTGCCAGCAGAGTGGGAGTAAAGACCGGGGAGCTGTTTTTT. This sequence encodes CASRVGVKTGELFF.

This clonotype was recorded many times. The chain carries TRBV29-1 and TRBJ1-1; perhaps TRBD1 as D (5 bases). The CDR3 has 14 amino acids. Germline assignment: CDR1 SQVTM and CDR2 ANQGSEA. Between the trimmed V and J ends, which lost 3 bases and 3 bases, there was a span of 14 bases. Here the CDR3 DNA reads TGCAGCGTTGAGCCCGGGGCAGGGTACACTGAAGCTTTCTTT. It translates to CSVEPGAGYTEAFF.

This clonotype is medium-sized (0.01 to 0.1%) by share. This chain joins TRBV28 and TRBJ1-5, with D perhaps matching TRBD1 (6 bases). Trimming took 4 bases from V and 5 from J, leaving 24 bases between them. CDR3 length equals 18 residues. Germline CDR1 MDHEN, CDR2 SYDVKM. CDR3 DNA sequence: TGTGCCAGCAGTTCGGGAGGTTGGGATAGACAGGCCTATCAGCCCCAGCATTTT. This codes for CASSSGGWDRQAYQPQHF.

This clonotype came up many times. The chain carries TRBV5-1 and TRBJ2-5; possibly TRBD1 or TRBD2 for D (5 bases each). Trimming pared 4 bases from V and 4 bases from J, leaving 14 bases between. CDR1 and CDR2 from the germline V gene are SGHRS and YFSETQ. CDR3 length equals 14 residues. CDR3 residues: CASSHGTAGETQYF. Here the CDR3 DNA reads TGCGCCAGCAGCCACGGGACCGCAGGAGAGACCCAGTACTTC.

This clonotype has a count of ten or more. V is TRBV20-1 and J is TRBJ2-3; D is perhaps TRBD2 (7 bases). This CDR3 spans 15 amino acids. The V gene's germline CDR1 is DFQATT and CDR2 SNEGSKA (reference sequence). Trimming left V 0 bases short and J 2 bases short, with 12 bases between. The CDR3 spells CSARDRGGPTDTQYF. As DNA, the CDR3 is TGCAGTGCTAGAGATAGGGGGGGGCCCACAGATACGCAGTATTTT.

This clonotype was seen repeatedly, ten times or more. The chain is built from TRBV3-1 and TRBJ1-4, with D uncertain. The V end was cut by 9 bases, the J end by 0 bases, with 8 bases between. Germline CDR1 reads LGHDT; CDR2 reads YNNKEL (reference sequence). There are 13 residues in the CDR3. The CDR3 nucleotides read TGTGCCAGTCAGCATTCAACTAATGAAAAACTGTTTTTT. Protein product: CASQHSTNEKLFF. The whole variable domain, filled in from reference TRBV3-1 and TRBJ1-4, reads DTAVSQTPKYLVTQMGNDKSIKCEQNLGHDTMYWYKQDSKKFLKIMFSYNNKELIINETVPNRFSPKSPDKAHLNLHINSLELGDSAVYFCASQHSTNEKLFFGSGTQLSVL.

This clonotype was counted at least ten times. The CDR3 loop reads CATRRTSGYNEQFF. The CDR3 bases are TGTGCCACCAGAAGGACTAGCGGTTACAATGAGCAGTTCTTC. The genes are TRBV15 and TRBJ2-1; TRBD2 matches at 10 bases. The germline gives CDR1 LNHNV, CDR2 YYDKDF (reference sequence). CDR3 length: 14 residues. V was clipped by 6 bases and J by 4 bases; unmatched bases: 3.

This clonotype was recorded many times. This chain uses TRBV10-3 with TRBJ2-3; D is unclear. CDR3 length equals 14 residues. Trimming pared 10 bases from V and 4 bases from J, leaving 18 bases between. Germline V gene lookup returns CDR1 ENHRY and CDR2 SYGVKD. CDR3 DNA: TGTGCCACCCACCCAACCGAGCGAGCAGATACGCAGTATTTT. Protein product: CATHPTERADTQYF.

This clonotype was seen repeatedly, ten times or more. The rearrangement uses TRBV11-1 and TRBJ2-3, with D uncertain. This CDR3 contains 16 residues. V was clipped by 3 bases and J by 4 bases, with 17 bases between them. Germline-derived CDR1 and CDR2 are SGHAT and FQDESV (reference sequence). The CDR3 reads CASSFEVRLLADTQYF. In DNA form, the CDR3 reads TGTGCCAGCAGCTTTGAAGTCCGGTTGTTAGCAGATACGCAGTATTTT.